This T cell receptor beta chain came from a study of T cells expressing NK-cell markers. Study-wide background: Sorted CD3+CD56+NKG2C+, CD3+CD56+NKG2C- and CD3+CD56-NKG2C+ T cells provided the TCR beta repertoires. HCMV serostatus: seven of eight sequenced donors positive, one negative.

The CDR3 covers 19 residues. Germline V gives CDR1 LGHNA, CDR2 YNFKEQ. A word on this clonotype: The target antigen is unknown.

TCRdb reanalyzed the 5' RACE reads, giving one entry per CDR3 protein sequence and no DNA. Across 120,000 to 150,000 distinct CDR3 sequences, the top ten clones capture around 10% of the sample. General study points: A few of the donors also had these clonotypes leading their CD3+CD56-NKG2C+ fraction. Among CD8+ T cells from over 5 donors, dominant NKG2C+ clonotypes accounted for about 1.0-7.0%.

This rearrangement joins TRBV4-2 to TRBJ1-2; TCRdb outputs TRBD1, but without DNA this stays unchecked. The sequencing input was blood T cells: a sorted CD56 or NKG2C T cell subset, CD4+ or CD8+ T cells, or bulk PBMC T cells (not recorded which). This clonotype was obtained from a man aged 18 to 35 in good health. CDR3 sequence reads: CASSRYMGTGGEELDGYTF.